The clone carrying this T cell receptor beta chain came up many times. Its antigen is as yet unknown. These data come from a study of blood T cells in healthy people across ages. The wider study: There was about one barcoded beta molecule captured by template switching per two T cells. Study conclusions and caveats: Versus aged donors, long-lived donors had higher diversity and more naive CD4+ cells. For the donors, CMV status was unknown and possibly confounded expanded clonotype changes.

This CDR3 has 17 residues. V was cut by 0 bases and J by 9 bases, with 21 bases left in between. Germline V gives CDR1 MGHRA, CDR2 YSYEKL. With a J-beta primer mix and a sample-barcoded 5' primer, a second PCR ran about 7 to 12 cycles. From each sample, at least 2.5 million paired-end reads containing CDR3 were obtained. MiXCR, applied by TCRdb to the 5' RACE reads, yields one record per CDR3 protein. The table has about 1.6 million distinct CDR3 sequences, about 35% seen once; the top ten hold around 11%. The clonotype originates from a woman in her twenties or thirties in good health. The rearrangement uses TRBV4-1 and TRBJ1-5, with D unclear. Specimen: blood. DNA for the CDR3: TGCGCCAGCAGCCAAGACCCCCCCGAGGTAACGGGGAGGCCCCAGCATTTT. Its protein is CASSQDPPEVTGRPQHF.